The TCR beta chain described here comes from a study of blood T cell repertoires in COVID-19. The data were produced by immunoSEQ multiplex PCR, yet TCRdb's version contains in-frame clones alone and is incomplete. The table lists fewer than 300,000 clones, approximately 88% of them singletons. Germline CDR1 and CDR2: SEHNR and FQNEAQ (reference sequence). The CDR3 sequence is 14 residues long. V lost 11 bases to trimming and J lost 4 bases, with 21 bases between them. V gene TRBV7-9 combines with J gene TRBJ2-7; weak D call: TRBD1 (6 bases). The sample taken for sequencing was PBMCs or T cells enriched from blood (not recorded which). The TCR was taken from a woman between 35 and 50 years old with acute COVID-19. The CDR3 nucleotides read TGTGCCTCAGGCCCCACAGGGCTGGGTTACGAGCAGTACTTC. Its protein product is CASGPTGLGYEQYF.